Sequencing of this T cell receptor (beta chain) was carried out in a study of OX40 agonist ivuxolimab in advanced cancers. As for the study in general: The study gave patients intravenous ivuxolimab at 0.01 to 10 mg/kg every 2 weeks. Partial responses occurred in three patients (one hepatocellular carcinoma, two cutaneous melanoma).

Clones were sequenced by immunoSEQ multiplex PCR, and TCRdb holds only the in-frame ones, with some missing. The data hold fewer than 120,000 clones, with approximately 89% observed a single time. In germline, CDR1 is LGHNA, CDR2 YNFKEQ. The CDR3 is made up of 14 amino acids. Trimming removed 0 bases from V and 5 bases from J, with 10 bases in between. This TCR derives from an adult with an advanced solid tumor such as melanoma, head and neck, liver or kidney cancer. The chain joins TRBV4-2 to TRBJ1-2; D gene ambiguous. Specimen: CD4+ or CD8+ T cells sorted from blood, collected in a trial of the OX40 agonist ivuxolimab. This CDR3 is CASSQDIEGYGYTF. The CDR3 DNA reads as TGTGCCAGCAGCCAAGATATCGAGGGATATGGCTACACCTTC.